Listed below are T cell receptor beta chains from one sample, sequenced in a study of naive and memory T cell subsets. TCRdb itself ran the UMI-ligation and nested PCR reads through MiXCR, one entry per CDR3 protein. The sample lists roughly 130,000 distinct CDR3 sequences, over 30% occurring once. The sequencing sample was made of central memory CD4+ T cells from blood. Receptors were obtained from a human donor in good health. Each CDR3 is given with its conserved first and last residue. The D gene is left open where the match is weak. A row's size may be missing; if present it is once, few, many or a size class.

j_call	d_call	v_call	clone_size	cdr3_nt	cdr3_aa
TRBJ1-2	NA	TRBV29-1	NA	TGCAGCGTTGAAGAGTTTAACTATGGCTACACCTTC	CSVEEFNYGYTF
TRBJ2-1	NA	TRBV7-6	NA	TGTGCCAGCAGCTCCAACAATGAGCAGTTCTTC	CASSSNNEQFF
TRBJ2-2	TRBD1	TRBV7-3	many	TGTGCCAGCAGCTTAAAGGCAGGGGGCGCGTACACCGGGGAGCTGTTTTTT	CASSLKAGGAYTGELFF
TRBJ2-2	NA	TRBV27	NA	TGTGCCAGCAGTCCCCGTGGAGCGGGTTTAATCGGGGAGCTGTTTTTT	CASSPRGAGLIGELFF
TRBJ2-7	TRBD2	TRBV7-2	NA	TGTGCCAGCAGCTTAGGGACTAGCGTCGACGAGCAGTACTTC	CASSLGTSVDEQYF
TRBJ1-5	NA	TRBV6-2/TRBV6-3	many	TGTGCCACGGGGCCAGAGATCCTTAGCAATCAGCCCCAGCATTTT	CATGPEILSNQPQHF
TRBJ2-6	NA	TRBV3-1	few	TGTGCCAGCAGCTTAGGGGCTTCTGGGGCCAACGTCCTGACTTTC	CASSLGASGANVLTF
TRBJ2-3	NA	TRBV5-1	NA	TGCGCCAGCAGCTTGGGTGAGCGTGGGAATACGCAGTATTTT	CASSLGERGNTQYF
TRBJ2-7	NA	TRBV7-9	few	TGTGCCAGCAGTTCGGAGGGGGTCGAGCAGTACTTC	CASSSEGVEQYF
TRBJ2-7	NA	TRBV20-1	few	TGCAGTGCTAGCAGGGACCCCACCTACGAGCAGTACTTC	CSASRDPTYEQYF
TRBJ2-1	TRBD1	TRBV19	many	TGTGCCAGTAGTATCGGACAGGGGAGCAATGAGCAGTTCTTC	CASSIGQGSNEQFF
TRBJ2-5	TRBD1	TRBV10-2	NA	TGCGCCAGCGGACAGGTTGAGGCCCAGTACTTC	CASGQVEAQYF
TRBJ2-3	TRBD2	TRBV12-3/TRBV12-4	few	TGTGCCAGCAGCCCTTCAATGACTAGCTATACGCAGTATTTT	CASSPSMTSYTQYF
TRBJ2-6	NA	TRBV6-5	few	TGTGCCAGCAGACCCGCCCGGGGGCATTTGGTGGGGGCCAACGTCCTGACTTTC	CASRPARGHLVGANVLTF
TRBJ2-6	NA	TRBV4-1	few	TGCGCCAGCAGCCAAGATCTAACTACCAGGGCTGGGGCCAACGTCCTGACTTTC	CASSQDLTTRAGANVLTF
TRBJ1-1	TRBD1	TRBV29-1	few	TGCAGCGGGGGACAGCCGAACACTGAAGCTTTCTTT	CSGGQPNTEAFF
TRBJ2-1	TRBD2	TRBV11-2	few	TGTGCCAGCAGCTCTATCCGACTAGCGGGAGGCCCTGAGCAGTTCTTC	CASSSIRLAGGPEQFF
TRBJ2-1	NA	TRBV5-6	few	TGTGCCAGCAGCTTGACAGGGAGTGAGCAGTTCTTC	CASSLTGSEQFF
TRBJ2-3	TRBD2	TRBV20-1	once	TGCAGTGCTAGATCGACTAGCGGGTTCACAGATACGCAGTATTTT	CSARSTSGFTDTQYF
TRBJ2-7	NA	TRBV6-1	few	TGTGCCAGCAGAAACTCAGGGTTCTCCTACGAGCAGTACTTC	CASRNSGFSYEQYF
TRBJ1-3	NA	TRBV5-1	NA	TGCGCCAGCAGCTTCAACTCGATCTCTGGAAACACCATATATTTT	CASSFNSISGNTIYF
TRBJ2-3	NA	TRBV27	NA	TGTGCCAGCAGTTTTTGGAGCACAGATACGCAGTATTTT	CASSFWSTDTQYF
TRBJ1-5	NA	TRBV28	NA	TGTGCCAGCAGTTTATTCCCCGGTGGGGAATTCAATCAGCCCCAGCATTTT	CASSLFPGGEFNQPQHF
TRBJ2-5	NA	TRBV20-1	NA	TGCAGTGCTAGAGCCGCAGGGTACCAAGAGACCCAGTACTTC	CSARAAGYQETQYF
TRBJ2-1	TRBD1	TRBV14	many	TGTGCCAGCAGCCCCCTTGAACGAGACAGGGGCAATGAGCAGTTCTTC	CASSPLERDRGNEQFF
TRBJ2-4	NA	TRBV19	few	TGTGCCAGTAGCCACGCGGGCATCCTAGCCAAAAACATTCAGTACTTC	CASSHAGILAKNIQYF
TRBJ2-7	TRBD2	TRBV28	NA	TGTGCCAGCAGAGGAGCGGGAGACTACGAGCAGTACTTC	CASRGAGDYEQYF
TRBJ1-3	NA	TRBV12-3/TRBV12-4	NA	TGTGCCAGCAGTTCGTCGCGAGGTTCTGGAAACACCATATATTTT	CASSSSRGSGNTIYF
TRBJ2-2	NA	TRBV7-2	many	TGTGCCAGCAGCTTAGCTGGGCTGGGGGAGCTGTTTTTT	CASSLAGLGELFF
TRBJ2-1	TRBD1	TRBV10-3	NA	TGTGCCATCAGTGAGTCGGGACAGGGAAACAATGAGCAGTTCTTC	CAISESGQGNNEQFF
TRBJ2-1	NA	TRBV11-2	few	TGTGCCAGCAGCCGACACTCCGGGATTGGGGAGCAGTTCTTC	CASSRHSGIGEQFF
TRBJ2-1	NA	TRBV29-1	few	TGCAGCGTTGCGTTACACGTGGATGAGCAGTTCTTC	CSVALHVDEQFF
TRBJ2-3	TRBD2	TRBV5-1	NA	TGCGCCAGCAGCTTCCCACTAGCGGGAACCACAGATACGCAGTATTTT	CASSFPLAGTTDTQYF
TRBJ1-2	NA	TRBV9	NA	TGTGCCAGCAATACAGGCCTGTGGGACGACTATGGCTACACCTTC	CASNTGLWDDYGYTF
TRBJ2-3	TRBD2	TRBV7-8	once	TGTGCCAGCAGCTCTAGCGGGAGGGCCCCCACAGATACGCAGTATTTT	CASSSSGRAPTDTQYF
TRBJ2-1	TRBD2	TRBV20-1	NA	TGCAGTGCTAGAGAACCGGGACTAGGTATCAATGAGCAGTTCTTC	CSAREPGLGINEQFF
TRBJ2-2	NA	TRBV6-1	NA	TGTGCCAGCAGCCCAGGGATCACCGGGGAGCTGTTTTTT	CASSPGITGELFF
TRBJ1-1	TRBD1	TRBV20-1	NA	TGCAGTGCCGGTTGGTACAGGGGGCCAAAGAACACTGAAGCTTTCTTT	CSAGWYRGPKNTEAFF
TRBJ2-5	NA	TRBV18	NA	TGTGCCAGCTCAGAACAAGAGACCCAGTACTTC	CASSEQETQYF
TRBJ1-5	NA	TRBV5-5	NA	TGTGCCAGCAGCTGGGACGGATATAGCAATCAGCCCCAGCATTTT	CASSWDGYSNQPQHF
TRBJ1-1	NA	TRBV2	NA	TGTGCCAGCAGCTGGGGACGGACTGAAGCTTTCTTT	CASSWGRTEAFF
TRBJ2-7	NA	TRBV9	few	TGTGCCAGCAGCCGTGTATCCGGGGGCCCATCCGAGCAGTACTTC	CASSRVSGGPSEQYF
TRBJ2-1	TRBD1	TRBV12-3/TRBV12-4	NA	TGTGCCAGCAATCTCAGGGGGTCAACCTACAATGAGCAGTTCTTC	CASNLRGSTYNEQFF
TRBJ1-2	NA	TRBV30	few	TGTGCCTGGAGTGGGCAGACGTATGGCTACACCTTC	CAWSGQTYGYTF
TRBJ2-5	NA	TRBV29-1	few	TGCAGCGTTGAAAGGACGGGAGAGACCCAGTACTTC	CSVERTGETQYF
TRBJ1-5	NA	TRBV2	many	TGTGCCAGCAGTGAAAGCGGCAGGTATCAGCCCCAGCATTTT	CASSESGRYQPQHF